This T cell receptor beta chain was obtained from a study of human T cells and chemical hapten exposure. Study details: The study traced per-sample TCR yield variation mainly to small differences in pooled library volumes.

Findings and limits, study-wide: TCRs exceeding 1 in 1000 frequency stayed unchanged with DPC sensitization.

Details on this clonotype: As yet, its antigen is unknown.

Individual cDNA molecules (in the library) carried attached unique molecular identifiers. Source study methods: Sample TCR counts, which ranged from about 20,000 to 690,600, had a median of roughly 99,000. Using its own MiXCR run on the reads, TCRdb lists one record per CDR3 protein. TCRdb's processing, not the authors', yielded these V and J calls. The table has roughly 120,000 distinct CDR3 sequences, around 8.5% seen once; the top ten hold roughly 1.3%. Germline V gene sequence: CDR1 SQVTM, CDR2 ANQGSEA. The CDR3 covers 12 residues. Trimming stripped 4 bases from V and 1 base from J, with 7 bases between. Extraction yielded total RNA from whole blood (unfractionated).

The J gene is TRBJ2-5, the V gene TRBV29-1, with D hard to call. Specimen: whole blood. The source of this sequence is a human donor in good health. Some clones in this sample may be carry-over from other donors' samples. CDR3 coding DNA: TGCAGCGTTGGACCAGTCCAAGAGACCCAGTACTTC. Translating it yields CSVGPVQETQYF.